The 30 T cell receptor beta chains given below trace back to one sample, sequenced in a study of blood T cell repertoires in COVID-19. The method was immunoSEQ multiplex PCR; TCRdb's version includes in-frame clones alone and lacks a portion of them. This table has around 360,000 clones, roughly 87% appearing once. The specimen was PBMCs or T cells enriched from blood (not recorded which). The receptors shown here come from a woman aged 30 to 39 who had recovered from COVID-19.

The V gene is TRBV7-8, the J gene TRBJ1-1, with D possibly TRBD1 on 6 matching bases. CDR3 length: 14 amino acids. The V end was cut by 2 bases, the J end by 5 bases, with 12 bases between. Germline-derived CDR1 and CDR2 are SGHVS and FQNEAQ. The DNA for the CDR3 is TGTGCCAGCAGCTTACAACAGGGTAGTACTGAAGCTTTCTTT. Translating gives CASSLQQGSTEAFF.

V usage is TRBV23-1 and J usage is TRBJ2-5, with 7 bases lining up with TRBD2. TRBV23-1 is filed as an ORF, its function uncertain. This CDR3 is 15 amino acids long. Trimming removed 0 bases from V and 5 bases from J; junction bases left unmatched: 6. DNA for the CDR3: TGCGCCAGCAGTCAATCTGCGACTAGCAGCGAGACCCAGTACTTC. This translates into CASSQSATSSETQYF.

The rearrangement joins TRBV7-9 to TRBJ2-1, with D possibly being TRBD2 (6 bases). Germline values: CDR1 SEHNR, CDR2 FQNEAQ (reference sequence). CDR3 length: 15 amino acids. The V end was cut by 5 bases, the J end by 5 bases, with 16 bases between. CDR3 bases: TGTGCCAGCAGCCATCCGGGACTCAATGACAATGAGCAGTTCTTC. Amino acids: CASSHPGLNDNEQFF. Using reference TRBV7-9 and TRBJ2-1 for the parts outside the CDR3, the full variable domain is DTGVSQNPRHKITKRGQNVTFRCDPISEHNRLYWYRQTLGQGPEFLTYFQNEAQLEKSRLLSDRFSAERPKGSFSTLEIQRTEQGDSAMYLCASSHPGLNDNEQFFGPGTRLTVL.

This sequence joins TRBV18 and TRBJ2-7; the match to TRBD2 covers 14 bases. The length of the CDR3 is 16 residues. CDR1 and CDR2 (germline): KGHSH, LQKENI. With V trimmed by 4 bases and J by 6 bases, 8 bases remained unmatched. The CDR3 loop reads CASSQGLAGEGTEQYF. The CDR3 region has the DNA TGTGCCAGCTCACAGGGACTAGCGGGAGAGGGGACCGAGCAGTACTTC. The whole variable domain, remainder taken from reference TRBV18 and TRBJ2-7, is NAGVMQNPRHLVRRRGQEARLRCSPMKGHSHVYWYRQLPEEGLKFMVYLQKENIIDESGMPKERFSAEFPKEGPSILRIQQVVRGDSAAYFCASSQGLAGEGTEQYFGPGTRLTVT.

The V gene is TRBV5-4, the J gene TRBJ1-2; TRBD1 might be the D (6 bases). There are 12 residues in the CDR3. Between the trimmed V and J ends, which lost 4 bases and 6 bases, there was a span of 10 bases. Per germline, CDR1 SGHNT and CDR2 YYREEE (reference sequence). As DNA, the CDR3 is TGTGCCAGCAGCGGAAACAGGGATGGCTACACCTTC. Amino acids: CASSGNRDGYTF.

CDR3 coding DNA: TGTGCCAGCAGCCAATACAATGAGCAGTTCTTC. It is translated as CASSQYNEQFF. The chain carries TRBV6-5 and TRBJ2-1; D call uncertain. The V gene lost 6 bases and the J gene lost 4 bases, with 4 bases spanning the gap. Germline V gene sequence: CDR1 MNHEY, CDR2 SVGAGI. The CDR3 totals 11 residues.

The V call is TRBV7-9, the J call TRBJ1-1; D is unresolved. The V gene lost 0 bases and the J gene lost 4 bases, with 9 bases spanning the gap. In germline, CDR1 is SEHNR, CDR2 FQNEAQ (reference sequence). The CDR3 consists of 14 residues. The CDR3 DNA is TGTGCCAGCAGCTTAGCAAACAGCGGCACTGAAGCTTTCTTT. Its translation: CASSLANSGTEAFF.

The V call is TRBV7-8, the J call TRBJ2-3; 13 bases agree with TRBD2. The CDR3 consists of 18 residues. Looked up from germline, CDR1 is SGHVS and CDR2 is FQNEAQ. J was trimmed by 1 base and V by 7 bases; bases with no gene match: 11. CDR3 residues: CASTQGTSGRVGTDTQYF. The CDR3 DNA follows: TGTGCCAGCACCCAGGGAACTAGCGGGAGGGTAGGCACAGATACGCAGTATTTT.

The CDR3 loop reads CASSQGSGSPEQPQHF. Here the CDR3 DNA reads TGCGCCAGCAGCCAAGGGTCTGGGAGCCCGGAGCAGCCCCAGCATTTT. The rearrangement joins TRBV4-1 to TRBJ1-5; no firm D call. Trimming removed 1 base at V and 7 bases at J, with 17 bases between. The CDR3 contains 16 residues. CDR1 is MGHRA, CDR2 YSYEKL, per germline.

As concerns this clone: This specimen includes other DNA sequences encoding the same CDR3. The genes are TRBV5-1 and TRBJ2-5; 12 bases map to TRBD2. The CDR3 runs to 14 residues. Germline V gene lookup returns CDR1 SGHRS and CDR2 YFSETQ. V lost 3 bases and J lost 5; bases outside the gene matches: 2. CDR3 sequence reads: CASSSLAGGETQYF. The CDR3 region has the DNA TGCGCCAGCAGCTCGCTAGCGGGGGGGGAGACCCAGTACTTC.

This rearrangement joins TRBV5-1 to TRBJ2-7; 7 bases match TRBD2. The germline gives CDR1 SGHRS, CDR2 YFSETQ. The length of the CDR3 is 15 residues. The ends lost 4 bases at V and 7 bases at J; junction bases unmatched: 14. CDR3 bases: TGCGCCAGCAGCACCGTCGGGGGAGGGCCAAGTGAGCAGTACTTC. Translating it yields CASSTVGGGPSEQYF.

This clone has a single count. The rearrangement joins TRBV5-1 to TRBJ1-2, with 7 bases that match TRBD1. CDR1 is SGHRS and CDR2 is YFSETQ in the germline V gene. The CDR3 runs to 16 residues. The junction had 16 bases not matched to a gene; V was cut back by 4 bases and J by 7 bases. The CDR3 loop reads CASSPHLTGDKGGYTF. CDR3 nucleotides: TGCGCCAGCAGCCCCCATCTAACAGGGGATAAAGGTGGCTACACCTTC.

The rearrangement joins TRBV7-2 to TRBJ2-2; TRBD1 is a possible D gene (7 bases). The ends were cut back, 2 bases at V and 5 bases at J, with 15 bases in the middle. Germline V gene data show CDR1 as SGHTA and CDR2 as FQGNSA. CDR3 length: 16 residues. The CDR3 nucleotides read TGTGCCAGCAGCTTATTTCGGACAGGAGGGACCGGGGAGCTGTTTTTT. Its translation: CASSLFRTGGTGELFF.

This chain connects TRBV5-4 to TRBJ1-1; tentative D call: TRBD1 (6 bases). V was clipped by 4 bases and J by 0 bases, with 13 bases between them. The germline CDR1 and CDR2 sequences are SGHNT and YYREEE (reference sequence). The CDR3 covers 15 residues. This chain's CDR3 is CASSGWTDMNTEAFF. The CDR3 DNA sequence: TGTGCCAGCAGCGGATGGACAGATATGAACACTGAAGCTTTCTTT.

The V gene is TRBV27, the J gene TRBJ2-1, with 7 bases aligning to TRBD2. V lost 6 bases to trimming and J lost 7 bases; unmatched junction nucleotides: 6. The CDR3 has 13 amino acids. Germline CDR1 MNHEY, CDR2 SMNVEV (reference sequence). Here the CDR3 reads CASSDGTKNEQFF. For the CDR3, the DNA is TGTGCCAGCAGCGACGGGACTAAAAATGAGCAGTTCTTC.

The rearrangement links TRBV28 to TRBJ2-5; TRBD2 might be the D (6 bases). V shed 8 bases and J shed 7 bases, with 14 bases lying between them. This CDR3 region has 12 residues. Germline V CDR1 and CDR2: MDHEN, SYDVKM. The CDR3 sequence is CASGGRVGTQYF. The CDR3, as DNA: TGTGCCAGCGGAGGGAGAGTGGGGACCCAGTACTTC.

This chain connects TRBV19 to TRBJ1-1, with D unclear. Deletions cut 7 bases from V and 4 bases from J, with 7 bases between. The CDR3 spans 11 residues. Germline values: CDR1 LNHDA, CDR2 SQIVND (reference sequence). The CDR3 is CASMVSTEAFF. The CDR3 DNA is TGTGCCAGTATGGTTAGCACTGAAGCTTTCTTT.

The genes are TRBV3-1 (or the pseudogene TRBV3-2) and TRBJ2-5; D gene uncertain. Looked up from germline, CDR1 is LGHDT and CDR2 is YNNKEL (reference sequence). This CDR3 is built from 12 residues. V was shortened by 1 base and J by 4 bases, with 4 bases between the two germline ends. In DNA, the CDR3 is TGTGCCAGCAGCCAAGCGGGAGAGACCCAGTACTTC. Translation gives CASSQAGETQYF.

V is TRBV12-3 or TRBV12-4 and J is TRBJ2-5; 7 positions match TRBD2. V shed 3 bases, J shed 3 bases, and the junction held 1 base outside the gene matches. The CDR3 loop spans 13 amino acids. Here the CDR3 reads CASSFGGEETQYF. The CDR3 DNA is TGTGCCAGCAGTTTTGGGGGGGAAGAGACCCAGTACTTC.

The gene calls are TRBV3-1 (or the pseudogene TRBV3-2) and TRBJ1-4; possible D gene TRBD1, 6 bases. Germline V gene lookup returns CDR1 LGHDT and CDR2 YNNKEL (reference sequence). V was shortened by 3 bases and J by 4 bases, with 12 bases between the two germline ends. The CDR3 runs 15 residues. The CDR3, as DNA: TGTGCCAGCAGCCAGATGACAGGAGGTAATGAAAAACTGTTTTTT. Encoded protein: CASSQMTGGNEKLFF.

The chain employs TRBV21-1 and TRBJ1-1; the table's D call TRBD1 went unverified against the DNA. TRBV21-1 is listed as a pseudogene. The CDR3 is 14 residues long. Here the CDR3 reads CASSKRQGSTEAFF. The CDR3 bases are TGTGCCAGCAGCAAAAGGCAGGGGAGCACTGAAGCTTTCTTT.

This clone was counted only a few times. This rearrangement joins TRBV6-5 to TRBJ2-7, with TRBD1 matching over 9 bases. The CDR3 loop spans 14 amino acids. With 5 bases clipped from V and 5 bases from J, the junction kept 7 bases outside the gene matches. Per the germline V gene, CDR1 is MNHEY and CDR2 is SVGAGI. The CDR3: CASSTGQGMDEQYF. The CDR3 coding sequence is TGTGCCAGCAGTACCGGACAGGGGATGGACGAGCAGTACTTC.

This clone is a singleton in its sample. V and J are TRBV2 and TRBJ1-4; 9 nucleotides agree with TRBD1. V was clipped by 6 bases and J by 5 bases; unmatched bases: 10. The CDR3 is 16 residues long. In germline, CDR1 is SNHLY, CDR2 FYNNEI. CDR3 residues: CASSLPRDRVNEKLFF. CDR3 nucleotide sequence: TGTGCCAGCAGCCTTCCTCGGGACAGGGTCAATGAAAAACTGTTTTTT.

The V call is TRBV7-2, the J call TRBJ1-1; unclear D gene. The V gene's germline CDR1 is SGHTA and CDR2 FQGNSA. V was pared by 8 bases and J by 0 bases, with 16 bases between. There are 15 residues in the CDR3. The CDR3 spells CASENPGSVNTEAFF. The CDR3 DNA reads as TGTGCCAGCGAAAATCCCGGGTCGGTGAACACTGAAGCTTTCTTT.

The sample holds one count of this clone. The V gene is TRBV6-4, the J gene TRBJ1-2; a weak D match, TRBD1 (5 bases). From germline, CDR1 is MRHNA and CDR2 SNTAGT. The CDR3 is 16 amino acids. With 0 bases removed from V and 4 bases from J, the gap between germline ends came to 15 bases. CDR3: CASSDSIVQGAYGYTF. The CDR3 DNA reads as TGTGCCAGCAGTGACTCCATTGTCCAGGGCGCCTATGGCTACACCTTC.

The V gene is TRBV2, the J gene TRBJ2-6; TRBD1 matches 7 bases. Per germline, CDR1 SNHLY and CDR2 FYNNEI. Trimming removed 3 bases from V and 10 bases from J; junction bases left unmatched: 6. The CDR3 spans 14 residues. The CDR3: CASSDDRVGNVLTF. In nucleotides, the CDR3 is TGTGCCAGCAGTGACGACAGGGTCGGGAACGTCCTGACTTTC.

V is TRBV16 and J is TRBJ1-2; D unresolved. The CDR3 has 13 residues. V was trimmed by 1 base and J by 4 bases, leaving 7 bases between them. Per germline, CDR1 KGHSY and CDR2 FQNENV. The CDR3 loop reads CASSQFQVYGYTF. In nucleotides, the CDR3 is TGTGCCAGCAGCCAATTTCAGGTCTATGGCTACACCTTC.

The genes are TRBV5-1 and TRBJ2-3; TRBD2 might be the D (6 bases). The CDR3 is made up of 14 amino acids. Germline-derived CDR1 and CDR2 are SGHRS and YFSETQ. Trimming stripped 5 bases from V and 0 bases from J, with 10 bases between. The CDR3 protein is CASRRGSSTDTQYF. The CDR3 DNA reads TGCGCCAGCAGACGGGGGTCTAGCACAGATACGCAGTATTTT.

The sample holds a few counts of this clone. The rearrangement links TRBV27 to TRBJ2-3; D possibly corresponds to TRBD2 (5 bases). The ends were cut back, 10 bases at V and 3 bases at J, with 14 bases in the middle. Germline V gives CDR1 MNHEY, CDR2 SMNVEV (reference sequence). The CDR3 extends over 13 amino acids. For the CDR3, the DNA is TGTGCCACCGAGGGAACGGGAACAGATACGCAGTATTTT. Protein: CATEGTGTDTQYF.

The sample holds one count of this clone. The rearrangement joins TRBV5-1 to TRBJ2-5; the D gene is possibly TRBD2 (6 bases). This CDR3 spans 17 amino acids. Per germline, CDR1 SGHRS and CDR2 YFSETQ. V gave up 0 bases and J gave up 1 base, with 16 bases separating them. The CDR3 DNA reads TGCGCCAGCAGCTTGGCCTCGGGCGGGAACCTCCAAGAGACCCAGTACTTC. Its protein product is CASSLASGGNLQETQYF.